This T cell receptor (beta chain) derives from a study of blood T cell repertoires in COVID-19. Background on the study: Samples of COVID-19 (acute and convalescent) were obtained from the United States, Italy and Spain.

Germline CDR1 is SGDLS and CDR2 is YYNGEE. With V trimmed by 4 bases and J by 4 bases, 4 bases remained unmatched. This CDR3 has 14 residues. Profiling relied on immunoSEQ multiplex PCR, and the TCRdb table lists in-frame clones only, not all of them. In the table there are tens of thousands of clones, about 85% of which are singletons. This clonotype was obtained from a human donor in a cohort sampled during active COVID-19. V gene TRBV9 combines with J gene TRBJ1-4, with TRBD1 matching over 7 bases. The specimen was peripheral blood. The CDR3 here is CASSKDRFNEKLFF. The CDR3 bases are TGTGCCAGCAGCAAGGACAGGTTTAATGAAAAACTGTTTTTT.